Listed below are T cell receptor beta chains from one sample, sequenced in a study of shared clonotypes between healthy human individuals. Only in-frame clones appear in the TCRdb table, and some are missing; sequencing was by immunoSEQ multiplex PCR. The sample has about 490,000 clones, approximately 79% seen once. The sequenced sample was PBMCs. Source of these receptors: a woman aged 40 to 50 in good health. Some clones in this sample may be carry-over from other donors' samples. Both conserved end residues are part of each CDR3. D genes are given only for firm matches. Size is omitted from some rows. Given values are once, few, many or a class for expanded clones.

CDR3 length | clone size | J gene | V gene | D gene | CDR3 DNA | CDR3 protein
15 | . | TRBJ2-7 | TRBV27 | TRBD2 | TGTGCCAGCAGGCGCCCTGGACTAGATTACTACGAGCAGTACTTC | CASRRPGLDYYEQYF
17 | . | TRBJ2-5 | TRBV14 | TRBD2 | TGTGCCAGCAGCCACCGACTAGCGGGAGCACCGGGGGAGACCCAGTACTTC | CASSHRLAGAPGETQYF
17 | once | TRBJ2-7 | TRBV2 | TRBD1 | TGTGCCAGCAGGACCCCCTTGGGACAGGGCACCCCCTACGAGCAGTACTTC | CASRTPLGQGTPYEQYF
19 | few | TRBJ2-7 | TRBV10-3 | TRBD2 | TGTGCCATCAGCGGGCCTGGGGGGACTAGCGGGAGGGCCCGATACGAGCAGTACTTC | CAISGPGGTSGRARYEQYF
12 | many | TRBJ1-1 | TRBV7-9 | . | TGTGCCAGCAGCTTTGGGAGGTTTGAAGCTTTCTTT | CASSFGRFEAFF
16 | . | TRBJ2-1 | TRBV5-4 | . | TGTGCCAGCAGCCCCCCGGCGGCGAGCTCCTACAATGAGCAGTTCTTC | CASSPPAASSYNEQFF
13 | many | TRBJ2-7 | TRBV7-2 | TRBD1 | TGTGCCAGCAGCTCTAACAGGGGGCAGGAGCAGTACTTC | CASSSNRGQEQYF
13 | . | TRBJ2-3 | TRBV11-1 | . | TGTGCCAGCACCCCTCGGGGAACAGATACGCAGTATTTT | CASTPRGTDTQYF
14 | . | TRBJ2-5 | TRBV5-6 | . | TGTGCCAGCAGCTTGGGACTAGGCCAAGAGACCCAGTACTTC | CASSLGLGQETQYF
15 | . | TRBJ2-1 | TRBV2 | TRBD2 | TGTGCCAGCAGCGTCCCCGGGACTAGTTTCAATGAGCAGTTCTTC | CASSVPGTSFNEQFF
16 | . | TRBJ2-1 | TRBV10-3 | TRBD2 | TGTGCCATCAGTGAGTCCGGGACTAGCGGGAGCTATGAGCAGTTCTTC | CAISESGTSGSYEQFF
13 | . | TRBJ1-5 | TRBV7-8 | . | TGTGCCAGCAGCTTAGCCTTCAATCAGCCCCAGCATTTT | CASSLAFNQPQHF
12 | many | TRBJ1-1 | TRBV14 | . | TGTGCCAGCAGCCAAGATCTTTCGGTAGCTTTCTTT | CASSQDLSVAFF
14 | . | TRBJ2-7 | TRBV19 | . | TGTGCCAGTAAAGTTACCGGGGGCTCCTACGAGCAGTACTTC | CASKVTGGSYEQYF
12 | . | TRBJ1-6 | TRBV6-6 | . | TGTGCCAGCACCCTGCCTAATTCACCCCTCCACTTT | CASTLPNSPLHF
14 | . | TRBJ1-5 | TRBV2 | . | TGTGCCAGCAGTCTAGATGATAGCAATCAGCCCCAGCATTTT | CASSLDDSNQPQHF
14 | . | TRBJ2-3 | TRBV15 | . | TGTGCCACCAGCAGAGATTTGGCCCCAGGGACGCGGTATTTT | CATSRDLAPGTRYF
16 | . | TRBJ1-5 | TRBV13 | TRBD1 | TGTGCCAGCAGCTTAGCCTCTCTAGGACAGGATCAGCCCCAGCATTTT | CASSLASLGQDQPQHF
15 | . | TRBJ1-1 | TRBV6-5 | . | TGTGCCAGCAGTCCCGACCGACCGAAGAACACTGAAGCTTTCTTT | CASSPDRPKNTEAFF
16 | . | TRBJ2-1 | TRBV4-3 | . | TGCGCCAGCAGCCAAGAAGTTGCGGACTTCTACAATGAGCAGTTCTTC | CASSQEVADFYNEQFF
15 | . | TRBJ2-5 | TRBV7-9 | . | TGTGCCAGCAGCTTAGGCCTAGTAGGACAAGAGACCCAGTACTTC | CASSLGLVGQETQYF
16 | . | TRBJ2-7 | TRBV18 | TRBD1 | TGTGCCAGCTCCCGAACAGGGACAGAAAACACCTACGAGCAGTACTTC | CASSRTGTENTYEQYF
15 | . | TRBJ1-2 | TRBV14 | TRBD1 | TGTGCCAGCAGACGCGCCGGGACAGGGGAACCTGGCTACACCTTC | CASRRAGTGEPGYTF
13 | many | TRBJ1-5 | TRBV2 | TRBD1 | TGTGCCAGCAGGGGACAGTCCAATCAGCCCCAGCATTTT | CASRGQSNQPQHF
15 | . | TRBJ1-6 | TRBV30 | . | TGTGCCTGGAGTGAAGAGGGCCGGGCGAGTTCACCCCTCCACTTT | CAWSEEGRASSPLHF
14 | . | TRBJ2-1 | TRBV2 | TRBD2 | TGTGCCAGCAGTCGGGCTAGCGGAAACAATGAGCAGTTCTTC | CASSRASGNNEQFF
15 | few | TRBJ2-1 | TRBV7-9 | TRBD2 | TGTGCCAGCAGCCACCGGACTAGCGGGAGGAATGAGCAGTTCTTC | CASSHRTSGRNEQFF
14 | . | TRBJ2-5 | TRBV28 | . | TGTGCCAGCAGTTATCGGCCGAGACAAGAGACCCAGTACTTC | CASSYRPRQETQYF
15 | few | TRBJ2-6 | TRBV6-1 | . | TGTGCCAGCAGACTAGAGGACGCTGGGGCCAACGTCCTGACTTTC | CASRLEDAGANVLTF
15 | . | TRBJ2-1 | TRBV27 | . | TGTGCCAGCAAAACCAGGGATCGGCAGGGAGGTGAGCAGTTCTTC | CASKTRDRQGGEQFF
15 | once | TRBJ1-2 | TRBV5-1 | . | TGCGCCAGCGCCCCGTTGGTCAGCCGCTTTCGAGGCTACACCTTC | CASAPLVSRFRGYTF
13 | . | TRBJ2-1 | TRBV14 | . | TGTGCCAGCAGCCAAGATCTCCGAAGTGAGCAGTTCTTC | CASSQDLRSEQFF
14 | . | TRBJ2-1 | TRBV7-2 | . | TGTGCCAGCAGACCTAATAAAATGCAAACTGAGCAGTTCTTC | CASRPNKMQTEQFF
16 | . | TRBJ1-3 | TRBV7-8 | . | TGTGCCAGCAGCCCCGGCTCGGGGGCAGCTGGAAACACCATATATTTT | CASSPGSGAAGNTIYF
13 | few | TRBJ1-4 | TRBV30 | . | TGTGCCTGGAGTGGACAGGAGAATGAAAAACTGTTTTTT | CAWSGQENEKLFF
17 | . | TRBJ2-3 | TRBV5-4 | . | TGTGCCAGCAGCTCTCCCACACTGACTCCTAGCACAGATACGCAGTATTTT | CASSSPTLTPSTDTQYF
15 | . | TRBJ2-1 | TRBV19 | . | TGTGCCAGTACTAAAGAGTGGGCAAGTTCCAATGAGCAGTTCTTC | CASTKEWASSNEQFF
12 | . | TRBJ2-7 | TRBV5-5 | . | TGTGCCAGCAGGGCCGGCGACGTCGAGCAGTACTTC | CASRAGDVEQYF
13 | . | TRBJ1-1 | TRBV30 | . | TGTGCCTGGAGTGTTTGGAGGAGCACTGAAGCTTTCTTT | CAWSVWRSTEAFF
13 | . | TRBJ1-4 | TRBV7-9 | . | TGTGCCAGCGGGGACCAGACGGGTGAAAAACTGTTTTTT | CASGDQTGEKLFF
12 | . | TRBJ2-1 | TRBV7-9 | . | TGTGCCAGCAGCTTAAAACCATATGAGCAGTTCTTC | CASSLKPYEQFF
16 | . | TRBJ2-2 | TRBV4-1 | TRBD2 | TGCGCCAGCAGCCATCCTAGCGGGACGAACACCGGGGAGCTGTTTTTT | CASSHPSGTNTGELFF
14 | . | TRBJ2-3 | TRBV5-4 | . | TGTGCCAGCAGCTTTCGGGGGCTGGGAGATACGCAGTATTTT | CASSFRGLGDTQYF
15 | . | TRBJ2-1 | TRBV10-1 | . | TGCGCCAGCAGCTCCGCGGGACAGAACTACAATGAGCAGTTCTTC | CASSSAGQNYNEQFF
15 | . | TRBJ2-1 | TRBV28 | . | TGTGCCAGCAGTTTGACTGGAGCCTCCTACAATGAGCAGTTCTTC | CASSLTGASYNEQFF
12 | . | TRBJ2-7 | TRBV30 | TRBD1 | TGTGCCTGCCGGGACAGGGGTTACGAGCAGTACTTC | CACRDRGYEQYF
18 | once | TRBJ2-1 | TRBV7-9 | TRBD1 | TGTGCCAGCAGCCTCCGGGACAGGGACAAGAGCTCCTACAATGAGCAGTTCTTC | CASSLRDRDKSSYNEQFF
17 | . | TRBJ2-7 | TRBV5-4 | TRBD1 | TGTGCCAGCAGCTTGGATCAGTTGGGACAGGGAAAATTGAAGCAGTACTTC | CASSLDQLGQGKLKQYF
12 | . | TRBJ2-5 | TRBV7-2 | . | TGTGCCAGCAGCGGACAGAGGGAGACCCAGTACTTC | CASSGQRETQYF
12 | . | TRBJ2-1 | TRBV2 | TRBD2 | TGTGCCTACCGGGACTATGTCCATGAGCAGTTCTTC | CAYRDYVHEQFF
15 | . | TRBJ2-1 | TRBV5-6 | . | TGTGCCAGCAGCTTGTCCCCTAGACGTCGCGGTGAGCAGTTCTTC | CASSLSPRRRGEQFF
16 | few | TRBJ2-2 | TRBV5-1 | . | TGCGCCAGCAGGGACGGACAAGCCGCGAACACCGGGGAGCTGTTTTTT | CASRDGQAANTGELFF